This TCR beta chain came from a study of cytomegalovirus exposure and HLA in healthy donors. Study at large: The roughly 110 validation repertoires were reported in a later analysis to have been generated on the same platform as the 500 to 700 first-cohort repertoires. Study-level findings and limits: A subsequent analysis found that TCR clusters from the first cohort also tended to co-occur in the 120 validation repertoires, with 94% of cluster scores above 0. Most sequenced TCRs were rare (though some public TCRs occurred in many donors). The study put 150 or so TCR beta chains on its list as cytomegalovirus-associated.

Concerning this clone: What it binds is unknown.

This table comes from immunoSEQ multiplex PCR, and its TCRdb copy is limited to in-frame clones, with some not included. Of some 90,000 clones in the sample, around 96% were seen once. Sequencing used PBMCs. The sequence was obtained from a man aged 18 to 29 in good health and CMV-seronegative.

DNA for the CDR3: TGTGCCAGCAGCTTGGACGGTACCTATGGCTACACCTTC. This gives the protein CASSLDGTYGYTF. This chain joins TRBV5-4 and TRBJ1-2; D ambiguous. Germline CDR1 SGHNT, CDR2 YYREEE (reference sequence). The CDR3 extends over 13 amino acids. V gave up 0 bases and J gave up 4 bases, with 7 bases separating them.